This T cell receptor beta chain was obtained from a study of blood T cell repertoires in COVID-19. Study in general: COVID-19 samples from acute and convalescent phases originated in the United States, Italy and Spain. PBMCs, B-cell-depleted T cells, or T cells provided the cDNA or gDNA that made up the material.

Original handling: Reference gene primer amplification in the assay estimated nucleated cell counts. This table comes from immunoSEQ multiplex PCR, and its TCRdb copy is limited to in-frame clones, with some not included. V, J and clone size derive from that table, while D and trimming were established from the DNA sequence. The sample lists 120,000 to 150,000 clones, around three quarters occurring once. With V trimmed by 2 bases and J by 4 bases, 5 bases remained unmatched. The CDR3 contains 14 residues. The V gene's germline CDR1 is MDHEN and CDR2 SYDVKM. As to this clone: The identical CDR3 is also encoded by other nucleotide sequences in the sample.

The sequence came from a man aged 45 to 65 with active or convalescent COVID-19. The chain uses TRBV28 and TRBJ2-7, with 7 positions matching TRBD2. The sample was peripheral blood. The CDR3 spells CASSLDGGGYEQYF. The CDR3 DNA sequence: TGTGCCAGCAGTTTAGATGGGGGGGGTTACGAGCAGTACTTC.